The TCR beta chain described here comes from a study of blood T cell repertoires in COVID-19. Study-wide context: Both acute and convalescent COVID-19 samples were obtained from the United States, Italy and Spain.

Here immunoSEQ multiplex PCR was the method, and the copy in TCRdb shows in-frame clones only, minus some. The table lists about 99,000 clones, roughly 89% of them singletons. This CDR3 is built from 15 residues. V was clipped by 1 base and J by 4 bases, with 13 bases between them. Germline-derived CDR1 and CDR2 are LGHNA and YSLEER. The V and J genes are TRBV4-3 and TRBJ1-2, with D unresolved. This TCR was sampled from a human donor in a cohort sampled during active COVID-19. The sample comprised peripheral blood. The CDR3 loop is CASSQGTGDLYGYTF. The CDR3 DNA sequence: TGCGCCAGCAGCCAAGGGACGGGAGACCTCTATGGCTACACCTTC.